The clone carrying this TCR beta chain came up many times. Its antigen is currently unknown. TCRdb called the reads again in MiXCR, with one record for every CDR3 protein. The data show 200,000 to 250,000 distinct CDR3 sequences, roughly 22% seen once. This entry is derived from a study of T cell repertoires in cytomegalovirus infection. Overall study context: Public TCR beta signatures marked donors with CMV infection and the matching HLA. The study, taken as a whole, reports: Carriage of CMV together with the relevant HLA was identifiable through cumulative public TCR beta family frequency.

The germline CDR1 and CDR2 sequences are MDHEN and SYDVKM. V was shortened by 7 bases and J by 1 base, with 11 bases between the two germline ends. The CDR3 has 14 amino acids. The rearrangement uses TRBV28 and TRBJ2-1; D remains ambiguous. Sample: CD8+ T cells from PBMCs. The receptor was derived from a human donor in good health (CMV status not recorded). Some clones in this sample may be carry-over from other donors' samples. The CDR3 DNA sequence: TGTGCCAGCAAGAGGACGGCATCCTACAATGAGCAGTTCTTC. Translated: CASKRTASYNEQFF.